This TCR beta chain came from a study of blood T cell repertoires in COVID-19. Study background: Sites across the United States, Italy and Spain contributed samples from acute and convalescent COVID-19. The analysed material was cDNA or gDNA that came from T cells, B-cell-depleted T cells, or PBMCs.

This clone showed up just a few times. Authors' analysis steps: Scientists estimated how many nucleated cells there were by amplifying reference gene primers. Using immunoSEQ multiplex PCR, the repertoire was profiled, and TCRdb retains in-frame clones only, with some absent. V and J calls and clone size are copied from that table; D and trimming were computed from the DNA. The data show approximately 59,000 clones, roughly 81% seen once. The germline CDR1 and CDR2 sequences are SGHRS and YFSETQ. Trimming pared 2 bases from V and 2 bases from J, leaving 10 bases between. The CDR3 runs 14 residues. The receptor comes from an elderly man with acute or convalescent COVID-19. Sequenced material: peripheral blood. This sequence joins TRBV5-1 and TRBJ1-1; possible D gene TRBD1, 5 bases. CDR3 amino acids: CASSLGHSNTEAFF. CDR3 sequence (DNA): TGCGCCAGCAGCTTAGGACATTCTAACACTGAAGCTTTCTTT.